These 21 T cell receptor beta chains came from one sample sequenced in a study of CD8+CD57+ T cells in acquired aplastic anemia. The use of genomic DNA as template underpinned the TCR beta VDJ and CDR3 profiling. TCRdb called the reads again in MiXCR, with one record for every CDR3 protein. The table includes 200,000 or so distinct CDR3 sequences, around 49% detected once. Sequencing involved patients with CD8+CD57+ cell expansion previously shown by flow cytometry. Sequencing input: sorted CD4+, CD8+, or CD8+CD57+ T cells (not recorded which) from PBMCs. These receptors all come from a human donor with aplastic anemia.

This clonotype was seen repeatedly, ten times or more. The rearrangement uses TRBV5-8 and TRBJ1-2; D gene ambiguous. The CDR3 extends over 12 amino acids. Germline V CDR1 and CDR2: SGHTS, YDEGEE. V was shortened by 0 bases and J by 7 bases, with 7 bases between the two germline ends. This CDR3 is CASSLDRSGYTF. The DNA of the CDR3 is TGTGCCAGCAGCTTGGACAGAAGTGGCTACACCTTC. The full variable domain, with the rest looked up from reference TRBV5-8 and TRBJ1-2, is EAGVTQSPTHLIKTRGQQATLRCSPISGHTSVYWYQQALGLGLQFLLWYDEGEERNRGNFPPRFSGRQFPNYSSELNVNALELEDSALYLCASSLDRSGYTFGSGTRLTVV.

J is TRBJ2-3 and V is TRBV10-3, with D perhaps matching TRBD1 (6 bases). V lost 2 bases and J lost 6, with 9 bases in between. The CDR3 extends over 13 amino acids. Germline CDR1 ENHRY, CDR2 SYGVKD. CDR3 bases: TGTGCCATCAGTGAGACAGGGACGGATACGCAGTATTTT. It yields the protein CAISETGTDTQYF.

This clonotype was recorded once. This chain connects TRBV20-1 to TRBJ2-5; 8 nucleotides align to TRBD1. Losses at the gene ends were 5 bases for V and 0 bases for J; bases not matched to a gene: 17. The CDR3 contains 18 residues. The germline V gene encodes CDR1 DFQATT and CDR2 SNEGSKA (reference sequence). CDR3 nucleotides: TGCAGTGCTGATTCAACCCTACCGGGACAGGTGTACCAAGAGACCCAGTACTTC. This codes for CSADSTLPGQVYQETQYF.

The CDR3 nucleotides read TGTGCCAGCAGTGAAATAAGCAATCAGCCCCAGCATTTT. It encodes CASSEISNQPQHF. The chain employs TRBV6-1 and TRBJ1-5; D remains ambiguous. V was pared by 2 bases and J by 1 base, with 3 bases between. The CDR3 covers 13 residues. CDR1 and CDR2 (germline): MNHNS, SASEGT.

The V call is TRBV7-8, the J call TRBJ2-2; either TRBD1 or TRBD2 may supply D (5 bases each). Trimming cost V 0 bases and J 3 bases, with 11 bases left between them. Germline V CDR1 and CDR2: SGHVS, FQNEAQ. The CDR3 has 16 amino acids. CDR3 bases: TGTGCCAGCAGCTTAGCCGGGGCAGTGGACACCGGGGAGCTGTTTTTT. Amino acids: CASSLAGAVDTGELFF. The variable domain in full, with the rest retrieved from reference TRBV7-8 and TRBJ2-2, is GAGVSQSPRYKVAKRGQDVALRCDPISGHVSLFWYQQALGQGPEFLTYFQNEAQLDKSGLPSDRFFAERPEGSVSTLKIQRTQQEDSAVYLCASSLAGAVDTGELFFGEGSRLTVL.

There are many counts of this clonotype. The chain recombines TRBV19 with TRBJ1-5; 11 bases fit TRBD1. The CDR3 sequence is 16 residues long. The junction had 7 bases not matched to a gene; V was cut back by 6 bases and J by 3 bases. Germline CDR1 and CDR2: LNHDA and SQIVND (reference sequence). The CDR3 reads CASSTGQGADNQPQHF. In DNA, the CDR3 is TGTGCCAGTAGCACTGGACAGGGGGCAGACAATCAGCCCCAGCATTTT.

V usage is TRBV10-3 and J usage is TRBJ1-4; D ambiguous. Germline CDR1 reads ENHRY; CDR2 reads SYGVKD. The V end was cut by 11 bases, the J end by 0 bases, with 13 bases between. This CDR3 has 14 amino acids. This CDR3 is CASGPTATNEKLFF. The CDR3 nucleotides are TGTGCCTCAGGACCCACTGCAACTAATGAAAAACTGTTTTTT.

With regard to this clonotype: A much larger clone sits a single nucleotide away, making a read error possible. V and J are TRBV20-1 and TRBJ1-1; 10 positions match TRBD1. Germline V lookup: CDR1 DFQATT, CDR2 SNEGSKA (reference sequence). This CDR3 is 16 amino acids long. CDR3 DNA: TGCAGTGCTAGGATGGGACGGACAGGGGGGACCACTGAAGCTTCCTTT. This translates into CSARMGRTGGTTEASF.

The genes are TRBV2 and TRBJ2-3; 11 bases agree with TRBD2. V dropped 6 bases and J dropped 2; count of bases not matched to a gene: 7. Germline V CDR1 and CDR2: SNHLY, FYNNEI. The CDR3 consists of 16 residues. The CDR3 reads CASSRTSGGATDTQYF. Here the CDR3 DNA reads TGTGCCAGCAGCCGTACTAGCGGGGGAGCCACAGATACGCAGTATTTT.

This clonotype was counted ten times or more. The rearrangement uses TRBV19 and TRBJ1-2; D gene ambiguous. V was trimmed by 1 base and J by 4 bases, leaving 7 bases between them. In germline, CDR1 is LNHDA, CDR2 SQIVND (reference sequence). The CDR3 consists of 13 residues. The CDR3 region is CASSIARIYGYTF. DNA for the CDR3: TGTGCCAGTAGTATAGCTCGGATCTATGGCTACACCTTC.

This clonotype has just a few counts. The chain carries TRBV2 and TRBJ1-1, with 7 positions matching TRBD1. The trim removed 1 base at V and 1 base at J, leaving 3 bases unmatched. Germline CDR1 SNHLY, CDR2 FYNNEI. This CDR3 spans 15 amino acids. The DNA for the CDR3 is TGTGCCAGCAGTGAAGGACAGGGACCGAACACTGAAGCTTTCTTT. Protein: CASSEGQGPNTEAFF.

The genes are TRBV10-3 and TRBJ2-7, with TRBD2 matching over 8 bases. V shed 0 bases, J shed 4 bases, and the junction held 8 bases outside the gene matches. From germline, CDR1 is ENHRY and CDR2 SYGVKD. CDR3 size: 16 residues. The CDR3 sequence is CAISESPSSGRYEQYF. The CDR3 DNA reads TGTGCCATCAGTGAGTCCCCCTCGAGCGGGAGATACGAGCAGTACTTC.

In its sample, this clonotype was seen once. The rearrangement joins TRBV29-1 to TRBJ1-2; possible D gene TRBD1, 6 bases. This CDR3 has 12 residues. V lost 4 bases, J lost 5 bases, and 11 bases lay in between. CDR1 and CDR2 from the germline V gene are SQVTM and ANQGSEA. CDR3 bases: TGCAGCGTTGGACAGGAGATGTATGGCTACACCTTC. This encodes CSVGQEMYGYTF.

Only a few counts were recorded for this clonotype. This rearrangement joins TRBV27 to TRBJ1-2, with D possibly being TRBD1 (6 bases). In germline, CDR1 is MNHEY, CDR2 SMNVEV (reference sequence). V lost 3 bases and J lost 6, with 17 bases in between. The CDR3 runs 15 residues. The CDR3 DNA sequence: TGTGCCAGCAGTTTCTCCCGGGGGCGACTAGATGGCTACACCTTC. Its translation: CASSFSRGRLDGYTF.

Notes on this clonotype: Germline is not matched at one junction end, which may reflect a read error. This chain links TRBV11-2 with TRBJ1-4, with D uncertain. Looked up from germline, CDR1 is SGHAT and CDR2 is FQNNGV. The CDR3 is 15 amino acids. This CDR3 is CASSLGAVLNEKLLF. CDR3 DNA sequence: TGTGCCAGCAGCTTAGGTGCGGTTCTCAATGAAAAACTGCTTTTT. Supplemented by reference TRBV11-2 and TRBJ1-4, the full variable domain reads EAGVAQSPRYKIIEKRQSVAFWCNPISGHATLYWYQQILGQGPKLLIQFQNNGVVDDSQLPKDRFSAERLKGVDSTLKIQPAKLEDSAVYLCASSLGAVLNEKLLFGSGTQLSVL.

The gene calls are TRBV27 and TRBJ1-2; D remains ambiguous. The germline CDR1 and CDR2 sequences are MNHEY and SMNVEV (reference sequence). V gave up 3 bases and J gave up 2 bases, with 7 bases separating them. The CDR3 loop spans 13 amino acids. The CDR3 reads CASSLRENYGYTF. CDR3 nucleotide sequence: TGTGCCAGCAGTTTGAGGGAAAACTATGGCTACACCTTC.

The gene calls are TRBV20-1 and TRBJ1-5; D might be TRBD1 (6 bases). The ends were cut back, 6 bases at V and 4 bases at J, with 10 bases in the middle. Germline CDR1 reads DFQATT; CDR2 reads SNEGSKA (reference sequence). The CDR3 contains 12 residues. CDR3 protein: CSAVGQNQPQHF. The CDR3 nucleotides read TGCAGTGCAGTAGGACAGAATCAGCCCCAGCATTTT.

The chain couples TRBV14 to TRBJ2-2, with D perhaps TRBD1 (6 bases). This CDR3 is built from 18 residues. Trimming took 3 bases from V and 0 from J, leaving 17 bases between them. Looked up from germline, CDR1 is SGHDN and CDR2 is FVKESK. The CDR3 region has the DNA TGTGCCAGCAGCCACAGCTACCTGAGACAGGCGAACACCGGGGAGCTGTTTTTT. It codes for CASSHSYLRQANTGELFF. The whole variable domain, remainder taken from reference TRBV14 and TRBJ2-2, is EAGVTQFPSHSVIEKGQTVTLRCDPISGHDNLYWYRRVMGKEIKFLLHFVKESKQDESGMPNNRFLAERTGGTYSTLKVQPAELEDSGVYFCASSHSYLRQANTGELFFGEGSRLTVL.

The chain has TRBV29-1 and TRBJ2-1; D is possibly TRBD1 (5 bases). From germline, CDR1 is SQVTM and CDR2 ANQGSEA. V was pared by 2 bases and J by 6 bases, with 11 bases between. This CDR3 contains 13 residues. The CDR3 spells CSVEQGRSNEQFF. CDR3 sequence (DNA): TGCAGCGTTGAACAGGGTAGGAGCAATGAGCAGTTCTTC.

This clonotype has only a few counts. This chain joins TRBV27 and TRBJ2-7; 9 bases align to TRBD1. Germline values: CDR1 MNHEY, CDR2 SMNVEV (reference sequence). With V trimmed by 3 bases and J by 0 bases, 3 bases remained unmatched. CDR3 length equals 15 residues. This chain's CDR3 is CASSFLGQGSYEQYF. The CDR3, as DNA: TGTGCCAGCAGTTTCCTGGGACAGGGCTCCTACGAGCAGTACTTC.

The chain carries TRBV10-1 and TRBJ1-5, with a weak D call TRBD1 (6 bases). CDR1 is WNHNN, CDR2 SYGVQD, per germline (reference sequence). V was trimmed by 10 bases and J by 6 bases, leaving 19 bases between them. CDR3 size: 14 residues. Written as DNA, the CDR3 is TGCGCCACCTCTCCCCCACAGGGAACTCAGCCCCAGCATTTT. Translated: CATSPPQGTQPQHF.